The sequence of this TCR beta chain was determined in a study of T cells in Graves' hyperthyroidism and ophthalmopathy. Amplified TCR beta CDR3 regions came from RNA transcripts. First-round RT-PCR targeting the TCR CDR3 was performed with the HTBI primer set. TCRdb recomputed calls from the multiplex PCR reads with MiXCR, one row per CDR3 protein. The sample shows over 700,000 distinct CDR3 sequences, around 20% of them seen only once. Regarding this clonotype: A read error is likely, as this CDR3 ends without the conserved phenylalanine or tryptophan.

Sequencing used blood. The TCR originated in a woman aged 50 to 60 with Graves' hyperthyroidism that later progressed to Graves' ophthalmopathy.

The CDR3 region is CASSQGDGDYEQYL. In DNA, the CDR3 is TGTGCCAGCAGTCAAGGGGACGGAGACTACGAGCAGTACTTA. This chain links TRBV3-1 with TRBJ2-7; TRBD1 or TRBD2 may be the D gene (5 bases each). There are 14 residues in the CDR3. The germline V gene has CDR1 LGHDT and CDR2 YNNKEL (reference sequence).